This T cell receptor beta chain was found in a study of blood T cell repertoires in COVID-19. Profiled with immunoSEQ multiplex PCR; TCRdb holds only in-frame clones, not every one. The repertoire holds 200,000 to 300,000 clones, with 88% as singletons. This clone was observed a handful of times. Germline-derived CDR1 and CDR2 are SGHTA and FQGNSA. The J segment lost 1 base and the V segment lost 5 bases, leaving 5 bases of the junction unmatched. The CDR3 spans 16 residues. The receptor was derived from a middle-aged woman who had recovered from COVID-19. V usage is TRBV7-2 and J usage is TRBJ2-1; TRBD2 matches at 10 bases. Sequencing was carried out using peripheral blood. The CDR3 spells CASSPPGLASYNEQFF. Written as DNA, the CDR3 is TGTGCCAGCAGCCCCCCGGGACTAGCGTCCTACAATGAGCAGTTCTTC. Combining the CDR3 with reference TRBV7-2 and TRBJ2-1 gives the whole variable domain GAGVSQSPSNKVTEKGKDVELRCDPISGHTALYWYRQSLGQGLEFLIYFQGNSAPDKSGLPSDRFSAERTGGSVSTLTIQRTQQEDSAVYLCASSPPGLASYNEQFFGPGTRLTVL.